Presented here are 28 T cell receptor beta chains from one specimen sequenced in a study of blood T cell repertoires in COVID-19. Clones were sequenced by immunoSEQ multiplex PCR, and TCRdb holds only the in-frame ones, with some missing. The sample holds fewer than 450,000 clones; approximately 90% are singletons and the top ten take 0.9% to 1.5%. Sequenced sample: PBMCs or T cells enriched from blood (not recorded which). These TCRs come from a woman younger than 35 who had recovered from COVID-19.

The rearrangement joins TRBV6-5 to TRBJ1-5; the D gene is possibly TRBD1 (5 bases). Germline V gene lookup returns CDR1 MNHEY and CDR2 SVGAGI. The V end lost 2 bases, the J end lost 4 bases, and 6 bases lay between the germline ends. CDR3 length equals 13 residues. CDR3: CASSYDRNQPQHF. CDR3 in DNA: TGTGCCAGCAGTTACGACAGAAATCAGCCCCAGCATTTT.

This chain connects TRBV5-4 to TRBJ1-2, with 8 bases that match TRBD1. V lost 2 bases, J lost 6 bases, and 3 bases stayed unmatched. The CDR3 is made up of 13 amino acids. The germline V gene has CDR1 SGHNT and CDR2 YYREEE (reference sequence). The CDR3 spells CASSFSGGDGYTF. As DNA, the CDR3 is TGTGCCAGCAGCTTTTCAGGGGGCGATGGCTACACCTTC. Supplemented by reference TRBV5-4 and TRBJ1-2, the full variable domain reads ETGVTQSPTHLIKTRGQQVTLRCSSQSGHNTVSWYQQALGQGPQFIFQYYREEENGRGNFPPRFSGLQFPNYSSELNVNALELDDSALYLCASSFSGGDGYTFGSGTRLTVV.

This clone has a handful of counts. This chain links TRBV7-9 with TRBJ1-3; tentative D call: TRBD1 (5 bases). Trimming pared 8 bases from V and 5 bases from J, leaving 22 bases between. Germline assignment: CDR1 SEHNR and CDR2 FQNEAQ (reference sequence). The CDR3 sequence is 16 residues long. CDR3 in amino acids: CASESISGARRNTIYF. CDR3 in DNA: TGTGCCAGCGAGAGTATAAGCGGGGCGCGGAGAAACACCATATATTTT.

V usage is TRBV9 and J usage is TRBJ1-6, with D possibly being TRBD1 (5 bases). The CDR3 runs to 16 residues. V gave up 3 bases and J gave up 6 bases, with 16 bases separating them. From germline, CDR1 is SGDLS and CDR2 YYNGEE. The CDR3 sequence: CASSARGGERNSPLHF. In DNA form, the CDR3 reads TGTGCCAGCAGCGCCCGGGGAGGGGAGCGTAATTCACCCCTCCACTTT.

The chain is built from TRBV27 and TRBJ1-5; D gene unclear. The CDR3 is made up of 15 amino acids. V gave up 8 bases and J gave up 8 bases, with 22 bases separating them. Germline V lookup: CDR1 MNHEY, CDR2 SMNVEV (reference sequence). The CDR3 loop reads CASASRYGMREPQHF. The CDR3 bases are TGTGCCAGCGCCTCCCGATACGGTATGAGGGAGCCCCAGCATTTT.

This chain uses TRBV30 with TRBJ2-3, with TRBD2 identical over 10 bases. The V gene end was trimmed by 2 bases and the J gene end by 5 bases; junction bases not matched to a gene: 7. Germline V lookup: CDR1 GTSNPN, CDR2 SVGIG (reference sequence). The CDR3 length is 15 residues. Here the CDR3 reads CAWSMLAGEGDTQYF. The CDR3 nucleotides read TGTGCCTGGAGTATGCTAGCGGGGGAAGGAGATACGCAGTATTTT. The full variable domain, with the rest looked up from reference TRBV30 and TRBJ2-3, is SQTIHQWPATLVQPVGSPLSLECTVEGTSNPNLYWYRQAAGRGLQLLFYSVGIGQISSEVPQNLSASRPQDRQFILSSKKLLLSDSGFYLCAWSMLAGEGDTQYFGPGTRLTVL.

This clone came up once. The chain carries TRBV6-5 and TRBJ1-5; D unresolved. CDR1 MNHEY and CDR2 SVGAGI come from the germline V gene. V lost 8 bases and J 0 bases, leaving 14 bases between the germline ends. The CDR3 runs to 15 residues. As DNA, the CDR3 is TGTGCCAGCCGCGAGGAGGGCTATAGCAATCAGCCCCAGCATTTT. Translating it yields CASREEGYSNQPQHF.

CDR3 sequence: CASSPGQGTRDEQYF. CDR3 bases: TGTGCCAGCAGCCCCGGACAGGGAACGAGAGACGAGCAGTACTTC. This sequence joins TRBV7-9 and TRBJ2-7; 8 positions agree with TRBD1. The germline V gene encodes CDR1 SEHNR and CDR2 FQNEAQ (reference sequence). Trimming cost V 5 bases and J 5 bases; bases outside gene matches: 11. The CDR3 has 15 amino acids. Full variable domain (rest looked up from reference TRBV7-9 and TRBJ2-7): DTGVSQNPRHKITKRGQNVTFRCDPISEHNRLYWYRQTLGQGPEFLTYFQNEAQLEKSRLLSDRFSAERPKGSFSTLEIQRTEQGDSAMYLCASSPGQGTRDEQYFGPGTRLTVT.

This clone was counted once. V gene TRBV6-4 combines with J gene TRBJ1-2; 9 nucleotides match TRBD1. The CDR3 sequence is 14 residues long. Per the germline V gene, CDR1 is MRHNA and CDR2 is SNTAGT. J gave up 4 bases and V 5 bases, and 5 bases lay outside the gene matches. The CDR3 DNA reads as TGTGCCAGCAGTCCACTGGGACAGGGCTATGGCTACACCTTC. Translating gives CASSPLGQGYGYTF.

In this sample, this clone turned up a few times. This sequence joins TRBV7-2 and TRBJ1-2, with D perhaps TRBD1 (5 bases). The CDR3 totals 15 residues. The germline V gene encodes CDR1 SGHTA and CDR2 FQGNSA. The V gene lost 0 bases and the J gene lost 4 bases, with 12 bases spanning the gap. The CDR3, as DNA: TGTGCCAGCAGCTTAGCCGTGGGGCAGGCCTATGGCTACACCTTC. It translates to CASSLAVGQAYGYTF.

This chain uses TRBV29-1 with TRBJ1-6, with 7 nucleotides matching TRBD1. The CDR3 has 14 residues. Unmatched junction bases numbered 4, after V lost 2 bases and J lost 6 bases. Germline assignment: CDR1 SQVTM and CDR2 ANQGSEA. Here the CDR3 reads CSVELAGGNSPLHF. The CDR3 nucleotides are TGCAGCGTTGAATTGGCAGGGGGTAATTCACCCCTCCACTTT.

J is TRBJ1-3 and V is TRBV29-1, with unresolved D. Germline V gene data show CDR1 as SQVTM and CDR2 as ANQGSEA. V was trimmed by 2 bases and J by 0 bases, leaving 5 bases between them. This CDR3 has 13 amino acids. In nucleotides, the CDR3 is TGCAGCGTTGAACAGTCCTCTGGAAACACCATATATTTT. Residues: CSVEQSSGNTIYF.

The J gene is TRBJ2-7, the V gene TRBV7-9, with D possibly matching TRBD1 (7 bases). V was clipped by 0 bases and J by 2 bases, with 11 bases between them. The CDR3 spans 15 residues. Germline V gene lookup returns CDR1 SEHNR and CDR2 FQNEAQ (reference sequence). CDR3 nucleotide sequence: TGTGCCAGCAGCTTAGCGGCGGGACAGACCTACGAGCAGTACTTC. The encoded protein is CASSLAAGQTYEQYF.

The chain joins TRBV19 to TRBJ1-5; D might be TRBD1 (6 bases). Between the trimmed V and J ends, which lost 3 bases and 5 bases, there was a span of 23 bases. Germline V gene data show CDR1 as LNHDA and CDR2 as SQIVND (reference sequence). The CDR3 is 18 amino acids. This CDR3 is CASSILFHDSGGYQPQHF. The CDR3 nucleotides are TGTGCCAGTAGTATTCTCTTCCACGATTCGGGGGGCTATCAGCCCCAGCATTTT.

The rearrangement links TRBV7-9 to TRBJ2-7; D is unresolved. Germline V gives CDR1 SEHNR, CDR2 FQNEAQ (reference sequence). There are 14 residues in the CDR3. The germline V and J ends were trimmed by 1 base and 0 bases, with 7 bases remaining between them. CDR3 in amino acids: CASSLDGYSYEQYF. CDR3 in DNA: TGTGCCAGCAGCTTAGACGGTTACTCCTACGAGCAGTACTTC.

The V and J genes are TRBV28 and TRBJ2-1; 9 positions match TRBD2. Germline trimming cut 6 bases from V and 7 bases from J; bases unmatched to any gene: 10. This CDR3 has 15 residues. Germline V gene sequence: CDR1 MDHEN, CDR2 SYDVKM. Here the CDR3 DNA reads TGTGCCAGCAGGCCGACTAGCGGTCTTCCTAATGAGCAGTTCTTC. As protein: CASRPTSGLPNEQFF.

V is TRBV2 and J is TRBJ2-3, with D possibly matching TRBD2 (6 bases). Trimming left V 2 bases short and J 1 base short, with 10 bases between. The CDR3 is 15 amino acids. Germline V gene lookup returns CDR1 SNHLY and CDR2 FYNNEI. The CDR3 sequence is CASSEMGGRTDTQYF. The DNA for the CDR3 is TGTGCCAGCAGTGAAATGGGGGGACGCACAGATACGCAGTATTTT.

This clone was seen once. J is TRBJ1-5 and V is TRBV30; 7 nucleotides match TRBD1. Germline loops: CDR1 GTSNPN, CDR2 SVGIG (reference sequence). The J segment lost 4 bases and the V segment lost 6 bases, leaving 6 bases of the junction unmatched. The CDR3 spans 13 residues. The chain's CDR3 is CACGGGRNQPQHF. CDR3 in DNA: TGTGCCTGTGGAGGGGGCAGGAATCAGCCCCAGCATTTT.

Concerning this clone itself: This CDR3 is also generated by other DNA sequences in the sample. This chain connects TRBV5-6 to TRBJ2-7; the D gene is possibly TRBD1 (5 bases). Germline V gene sequence: CDR1 SGHDT, CDR2 YYEEEE. Trimming took off 0 bases at V and 1 base at J, with 5 bases between the two ends. This CDR3 region has 13 residues. Here the CDR3 DNA reads TGTGCCAGCAGCTTGGACAGGTCCTACGAGCAGTACTTC. It is translated as CASSLDRSYEQYF. Full variable domain (outside the CDR3, taken from reference TRBV5-6 and TRBJ2-7): DAGVTQSPTHLIKTRGQQVTLRCSPKSGHDTVSWYQQALGQGPQFIFQYYEEEERQRGNFPDRFSGHQFPNYSSELNVNALLLGDSALYLCASSLDRSYEQYFGPGTRLTVT.

The chain links TRBV9 to TRBJ1-3, with a possible D match to TRBD1 (6 bases). Trimming left V 4 bases short and J 0 bases short, with 17 bases between. Germline V gives CDR1 SGDLS, CDR2 YYNGEE. The CDR3 extends over 17 amino acids. CDR3 DNA: TGTGCCAGCAGCCGTACAGGGAAACGCTACTCTGGAAACACCATATATTTT. This gives the protein CASSRTGKRYSGNTIYF.

The chain couples TRBV7-8 to TRBJ2-4; D gene ambiguous. V lost 3 bases and J lost 6, with 12 bases in between. This CDR3 is built from 14 residues. Looked up from germline, CDR1 is SGHVS and CDR2 is FQNEAQ. CDR3: CASSFLGGSNIQYF. CDR3 DNA: TGTGCCAGCAGCTTCCTCGGCGGTTCAAACATTCAGTACTTC.

This clone has more than one count but fewer than ten. J is TRBJ1-2 and V is TRBV4-3, with 7 bases aligning to TRBD1. With 4 bases clipped from V and 4 bases from J, the junction kept 6 bases outside the gene matches. This CDR3 has 14 residues. Germline values: CDR1 LGHNA, CDR2 YSLEER. CDR3 region: CASSPGQSRYGYTF. The CDR3 DNA follows: TGCGCCAGCAGCCCGGGACAGAGCCGCTATGGCTACACCTTC.

The V gene is TRBV9, the J gene TRBJ1-3; D ambiguous. V was clipped by 3 bases and J by 3 bases, with 16 bases between them. Germline-derived CDR1 and CDR2 are SGDLS and YYNGEE. This CDR3 is built from 16 residues. CDR3 loop: CASSAPGSLVGNTIYF. CDR3 nucleotides: TGTGCCAGCAGCGCCCCCGGGAGCCTCGTTGGAAACACCATATATTTT.

This rearrangement joins TRBV15 to TRBJ1-5, with unresolved D. V dropped 0 bases and J dropped 2 bases, with 8 bases sitting between them. Germline lookup yields CDR1 LNHNV and CDR2 YYDKDF (reference sequence). The CDR3 extends over 15 amino acids. The CDR3 region is CATSRDLGGNQPQHF. CDR3 bases: TGTGCCACCAGCAGAGATCTGGGAGGCAATCAGCCCCAGCATTTT.

There are a few counts of this clone. This sequence joins TRBV5-1 and TRBJ2-7; D is ambiguous. V lost 4 bases and J lost 6, with 14 bases in between. Germline V gene lookup returns CDR1 SGHRS and CDR2 YFSETQ. The CDR3 length is 13 residues. The CDR3 loop reads CASSVSGRSEQYF. CDR3 DNA: TGCGCCAGCAGCGTCTCTGGTCGGAGCGAGCAGTACTTC.

This chain uses TRBV5-4 with TRBJ2-3; 10 bases fit TRBD2. J was trimmed by 0 bases and V by 4 bases; bases with no gene match: 5. The CDR3 is 16 residues long. CDR1 SGHNT and CDR2 YYREEE come from the germline V gene (reference sequence). The CDR3 nucleotides are TGTGCCAGCAGCCCAAGGACTAGCGGAAGCACAGATACGCAGTATTTT. This gives the protein CASSPRTSGSTDTQYF.

V usage is TRBV4-1 and J usage is TRBJ2-3, with 8 bases that match TRBD2. CDR3 length equals 16 residues. Losses at the gene ends were 8 bases for V and 2 bases for J; bases not matched to a gene: 12. Germline values: CDR1 MGHRA, CDR2 YSYEKL. The CDR3 loop reads CASAIQGRGATDTQYF. The CDR3, as DNA: TGCGCCAGCGCTATCCAGGGGCGGGGGGCCACAGATACGCAGTATTTT.

This CDR3 is CATSRDLTYEQYF. The DNA of the CDR3 is TGTGCCACCAGCAGAGATTTAACCTACGAGCAGTACTTC. The rearrangement joins TRBV15 to TRBJ2-7; D gene uncertain. This CDR3 is built from 13 residues. V was clipped by 0 bases and J by 2 bases, with 5 bases between them. Germline CDR1 reads LNHNV; CDR2 reads YYDKDF (reference sequence).